This paragraph covers one T cell receptor (beta chain) sequence. The target antigen is unknown. The CDR3 runs to 12 residues. The germline CDR1 and CDR2 sequences are SEHNR and FQNEAQ (reference sequence). J lost 11 bases, V lost 5 bases, and 6 bases had no gene match. With a J-beta primer mix and a sample-barcoded 5' primer, a second PCR ran about 6 to 11 cycles. The template-switch adaptor, which had 12 random nucleotides, put a tag on each cDNA molecule. Each CDR3 protein is one row after TCRdb ran MiXCR on the 5' RACE reads. The table lists roughly 1,300,000 distinct CDR3 sequences, around 59% of them singletons. The sample belongs to a study of blood T cells in healthy people across ages. The study, taken as a whole, reports: Conclusively comparing naive with antigen-experienced cells was impossible with unsorted PBMCs. Donor CMV infection status was unknown, possibly confounding age-related changes in expanded clonotypes.

The sample consisted of blood. The TCR sequence derives from a man between 18 and 29 years old in good health. This chain links TRBV7-9 with TRBJ2-3; 8 bases align to TRBD1. CDR3 DNA: TGTGCCAGCAGCGGAGCCGGGACAGGGCAGTATTTT. This translates into CASSGAGTGQYF.